The 30 T cell receptor beta chains in this list originate from one sample, sequenced in a study of T cell responses to AZD1222 COVID-19 vaccine (dated by TCRdb to the early 2020s). The sample's time point label, decoded: baseline before first vaccination. Library preparation employed the immunoSEQ multiplex PCR assay. The table comes from immuneACCESS by way of TCRdb, which keeps in-frame sequences with V and J called. Part of the clones is missing from these tables; in studies checked, under half for an unresolved V gene and the rest for unknown reasons. The sample table contains about 93,000 clones; only one count was recorded for 80% to 90% of them. The ten largest make up about 6% of the sample. The material sequenced was peripheral blood, taken on day 0 of AZD1222 vaccination. These receptors all stem from an adult in good health.

The chain recombines TRBV11-2 with TRBJ1-5; TRBD1 is a possible D gene (6 bases). Trimming shortened V by 0 bases and J by 0 bases, and 15 bases separated the two germline ends. The CDR3 totals 18 residues. CDR1 and CDR2 (germline): SGHAT, FQNNGV. The CDR3 bases are TGTGCCAGCAGCTTAGACAGGGGACTACGTTATAGCAATCAGCCCCAGCATTTT. Amino acids: CASSLDRGLRYSNQPQHF.

The chain couples TRBV18 to TRBJ2-7, with D tentatively TRBD2 (5 bases). CDR3 length: 13 residues. Looked up from germline, CDR1 is KGHSH and CDR2 is LQKENI. Trimming cost V 3 bases and J 2 bases, with 8 bases left between them. CDR3 in amino acids: CASSPEAAYEQYF. Written as DNA, the CDR3 is TGTGCCAGCTCACCTGAAGCGGCCTACGAGCAGTACTTC.

This rearrangement joins TRBV19 to TRBJ1-3, with a weak D call TRBD1 (5 bases). Trimming removed 5 bases at V and 2 bases at J, with 13 bases between. The CDR3 loop spans 15 amino acids. CDR1 is LNHDA and CDR2 is SQIVND in the germline V gene (reference sequence). The CDR3 bases are TGTGCCAGTAGTCCAGGGTCGGTCACTGGAAACACCATATATTTT. This sequence encodes CASSPGSVTGNTIYF.

The CDR3: CASSSGQGAYEQYF. The CDR3 region has the DNA TGTGCCAGCAGCTCGGGACAGGGGGCCTACGAGCAGTACTTC. The chain carries TRBV5-5 and TRBJ2-7; the match to TRBD1 covers 11 bases. This CDR3 is 14 amino acids long. V was clipped by 3 bases and J by 2 bases; unmatched bases: 1. The germline gives CDR1 SGHKS, CDR2 YYEKEE (reference sequence).

V gene TRBV6-5 combines with J gene TRBJ2-7; TRBD1 aligns across 7 bases. CDR1 is MNHEY and CDR2 is SVGAGI in the germline V gene. The CDR3 contains 13 residues. With V trimmed by 6 bases and J by 3 bases, 5 bases remained unmatched. The CDR3 bases are TGTGCCAGCAGGAATGCAGGGGGCTACGAGCAGTACTTC. Translation: CASRNAGGYEQYF.

The count of this clone is one. J is TRBJ2-1 and V is TRBV4-1; 9 nucleotides line up with TRBD2. The CDR3 runs 19 residues. V lost 1 base to trimming and J lost 0 bases; unmatched junction nucleotides: 10. Germline loops: CDR1 MGHRA, CDR2 YSYEKL. The CDR3 is CASSQAIAGEISSYNEQFF. The CDR3 bases are TGCGCCAGCAGCCAAGCGATAGCGGGAGAAATAAGCTCCTACAATGAGCAGTTCTTC.

The V and J genes are TRBV11-2 and TRBJ2-7, with 10 bases aligning to TRBD1. V dropped 3 bases and J dropped 2; count of bases not matched to a gene: 4. Germline CDR1 reads SGHAT; CDR2 reads FQNNGV. The CDR3 is 15 residues long. CDR3 nucleotide sequence: TGTGCCAGCAGCTTCGGTGGACAGGGGGCCTACGAGCAGTACTTC. It yields the protein CASSFGGQGAYEQYF.

The rearrangement links TRBV24-1 to TRBJ2-3; the match to TRBD1 covers 11 bases. Germline V lookup: CDR1 KGHDR, CDR2 SFDVKD. V trimming: 4 bases; J trimming: 4 bases; junction bases outside the gene matches: 12. The CDR3 sequence is 18 residues long. The CDR3 protein is CATSENGQGAGISDTQYF. CDR3 in DNA: TGTGCCACCAGTGAGAACGGACAGGGGGCAGGTATATCAGATACGCAGTATTTT.

This sequence joins TRBV6-2 or TRBV6-3 and TRBJ1-5, with TRBD1 as a possible D gene (5 bases). This CDR3 is 16 amino acids long. CDR1 and CDR2 (germline): MNHEY, SVGEGT. V dropped 0 bases and J dropped 0 bases, with 9 bases sitting between them. The CDR3 DNA is TGTGCCAGCAGTTACTCGGGGACGGATAGCAATCAGCCCCAGCATTTT. Protein product: CASSYSGTDSNQPQHF.

J is TRBJ1-1 and V is TRBV7-2; D uncertain. The germline V and J ends were trimmed by 6 bases and 0 bases, with 8 bases remaining between them. The CDR3 totals 13 residues. Germline lookup yields CDR1 SGHTA and CDR2 FQGNSA. The CDR3 nucleotides read TGTGCCAGCAGACGGACTGTGAACACTGAAGCTTTCTTT. This translates into CASRRTVNTEAFF.

The rearrangement joins TRBV7-8 to TRBJ2-1; D might be TRBD1 or TRBD2, each matching 6 bases. Trimming shortened V by 7 bases and J by 8 bases, and 12 bases separated the two germline ends. Germline V gene sequence: CDR1 SGHVS, CDR2 FQNEAQ. The length of the CDR3 is 12 residues. The CDR3, as DNA: TGTGCCAGCACCCACAGGGAGGATGAGCAGTTCTTC. Translation gives CASTHREDEQFF.

V and J are TRBV15 and TRBJ1-6, with 7 bases fitting TRBD1. Germline V lookup: CDR1 LNHNV, CDR2 YYDKDF (reference sequence). With V trimmed by 4 bases and J by 9 bases, 6 bases remained unmatched. The CDR3 is 14 residues long. The CDR3 DNA sequence: TGTGCCACCAGCACCGGGACAGTTTTTTCACCCCTCCACTTT. Translation gives CATSTGTVFSPLHF.

The gene calls are TRBV2 and TRBJ1-6; D may be TRBD1 (6 bases). Germline CDR1 and CDR2: SNHLY and FYNNEI. V shed 9 bases and J shed 17 bases, with 23 bases lying between them. The CDR3 contains 13 residues. The CDR3: CASRQAFEGVFHF. The CDR3 bases are TGTGCCAGTAGACAGGCCTTTGAAGGAGTGTTCCACTTT.

J is TRBJ1-3 and V is TRBV25-1; D is ambiguous. CDR1 and CDR2 from the germline V gene are MGHDK and SYGVNS. Trimming took 6 bases from V and 0 from J, leaving 9 bases between them. The CDR3 sequence is 14 residues long. The CDR3 region has the DNA TGTGCCAGCAGAGCCGGGATCTCTGGAAACACCATATATTTT. Translated, it gives CASRAGISGNTIYF.

V and J are TRBV5-4 and TRBJ2-1; 13 bases align to TRBD2. This CDR3 is built from 15 residues. V lost 5 bases, J lost 7 bases, and 6 bases stayed unmatched. Germline-derived CDR1 and CDR2 are SGHNT and YYREEE (reference sequence). CDR3 sequence reads: CASREGLAGLNEQFF. The CDR3 coding sequence is TGTGCCAGCAGAGAGGGACTAGCGGGATTGAATGAGCAGTTCTTC.

The J gene is TRBJ2-3, the V gene TRBV6-5; the D is unclear. In germline, CDR1 is MNHEY, CDR2 SVGAGI. The CDR3 sequence is 14 residues long. V lost 4 bases and J 8 bases, leaving 16 bases between the germline ends. CDR3 residues: CASSSDPTPGTQYF. CDR3 DNA sequence: TGTGCCAGCAGTTCGGACCCCACCCCGGGTACGCAGTATTTT.

The chain joins TRBV4-2 to TRBJ2-3; D not resolved. CDR3 length: 16 residues. The V and J ends lost 0 bases and 0 bases respectively, with 10 bases between them. Germline CDR1 and CDR2: LGHNA and YNFKEQ. CDR3 DNA sequence: TGTGCCAGCAGCCAAGATGGAGCGACCAGCACAGATACGCAGTATTTT. Translation gives CASSQDGATSTDTQYF.

The chain uses TRBV6-1 and TRBJ1-5, with unresolved D. The CDR3 extends over 15 amino acids. V lost 2 bases and J lost 4, with 12 bases in between. Germline assignment: CDR1 MNHNS and CDR2 SASEGT. The CDR3 loop is CASSEQSTANQPQHF. Written as DNA, the CDR3 is TGTGCCAGCAGTGAACAGTCGACGGCGAATCAGCCCCAGCATTTT.

The chain uses TRBV30 and TRBJ2-7; TRBD1 might be the D (6 bases). The V end lost 3 bases, the J end lost 2 bases, and 17 bases lay between the germline ends. Per the germline V gene, CDR1 is GTSNPN and CDR2 is SVGIG (reference sequence). The CDR3 has 15 residues. The CDR3 region has the DNA TGTGCCTGGAGCAAAACAGGGTCCACTCCCTACGAGCAGTACTTC. Its protein product is CAWSKTGSTPYEQYF. Using reference TRBV30 and TRBJ2-7 for the parts outside the CDR3, the full variable domain is SQTIHQWPATLVQPVGSPLSLECTVEGTSNPNLYWYRQAAGRGLQLLFYSVGIGQISSEVPQNLSASRPQDRQFILSSKKLLLSDSGFYLCAWSKTGSTPYEQYFGPGTRLTVT.

The V call is TRBV5-6, the J call TRBJ2-7; possibly TRBD2 for D (6 bases). Trimming shortened V by 1 base and J by 0 bases, and 8 bases separated the two germline ends. The CDR3 is 14 amino acids. CDR1 and CDR2 from the germline V gene are SGHDT and YYEEEE. The CDR3, as DNA: TGTGCCAGCAGCTTGTGGGGACTCTCCTACGAGCAGTACTTC. As protein: CASSLWGLSYEQYF.

The chain is built from TRBV6-1 and TRBJ1-1; D unclear. The CDR3 spans 14 residues. The V and J ends lost 3 bases and 0 bases respectively, with 8 bases between them. Germline V gene sequence: CDR1 MNHNS, CDR2 SASEGT. The CDR3 protein is CASSEPGMNTEAFF. The CDR3 DNA follows: TGTGCCAGCAGTGAGCCAGGTATGAACACTGAAGCTTTCTTT.

V and J are TRBV3-1 (or the pseudogene TRBV3-2) and TRBJ2-7, with D possibly matching TRBD2 (6 bases). Trimming took 0 bases from V and 3 from J, leaving 12 bases between them. The CDR3 extends over 15 amino acids. From germline, CDR1 is LGHDT and CDR2 YNNKEL (reference sequence). The CDR3 reads CASSQDLGLLYEQYF. CDR3 DNA sequence: TGTGCCAGCAGCCAAGATCTGGGACTTCTCTACGAGCAGTACTTC.

The chain employs TRBV3-1 (or the pseudogene TRBV3-2) and TRBJ1-2; D is ambiguous. V lost 0 bases and J 5 bases, leaving 10 bases between the germline ends. The CDR3 totals 14 residues. Germline CDR1 reads LGHDT; CDR2 reads YNNKEL (reference sequence). The DNA for the CDR3 is TGTGCCAGCAGCCAAGAGAGGCCAGGATATGGCTACACCTTC. This sequence encodes CASSQERPGYGYTF.

The rearrangement uses TRBV9 and TRBJ2-7, with 9 bases fitting TRBD2. CDR1 SGDLS and CDR2 YYNGEE come from the germline V gene. V dropped 3 bases and J dropped 6; count of bases not matched to a gene: 13. The CDR3 has 16 residues. CDR3: CASSGHAGLAAGEQYF. The CDR3 DNA reads as TGTGCCAGCAGCGGACATGCGGGACTAGCCGCGGGCGAGCAGTACTTC.

This chain joins TRBV12-5 and TRBJ1-6; D gene uncertain. V lost 7 bases to trimming and J lost 1 base, with 8 bases between them. This CDR3 contains 14 residues. Germline CDR1 LGHNT, CDR2 FRNRAP. The CDR3: CASVEGSYNSPLHF. Written as DNA, the CDR3 is TGTGCTAGTGTTGAGGGTTCCTATAATTCACCCCTCCACTTT.

The rearrangement links TRBV6-5 to TRBJ2-1, with TRBD2 matching 9 bases. Germline trimming cut 2 bases from V and 8 bases from J; bases unmatched to any gene: 7. The CDR3 sequence is 15 residues long. Germline-derived CDR1 and CDR2 are MNHEY and SVGAGI. CDR3 sequence reads: CASSYNSGSFHEQFF. Here the CDR3 DNA reads TGTGCCAGCAGTTACAATAGCGGGAGTTTCCATGAGCAGTTCTTC.

DNA for the CDR3: TGTGCCAGCAGTGCGCGGGATTCACCCCTCCACTTT. It encodes CASSARDSPLHF. The chain uses TRBV2 and TRBJ1-6; D unresolved. The CDR3 sequence is 12 residues long. The germline V gene encodes CDR1 SNHLY and CDR2 FYNNEI. The V and J ends lost 4 bases and 8 bases respectively, with 6 bases between them.

This clone is a singleton in its sample. This chain connects TRBV4-1 to TRBJ2-1; D unclear. V lost 4 bases and J lost 7, with 14 bases in between. CDR3 size: 14 residues. Germline-derived CDR1 and CDR2 are MGHRA and YSYEKL. The CDR3 is CASSRSQDGNEQFF. In nucleotides, the CDR3 is TGCGCCAGCAGCCGAAGCCAAGATGGAAATGAGCAGTTCTTC.

This chain links TRBV19 with TRBJ2-1; perhaps TRBD2 as D (5 bases). The V end lost 9 bases, the J end lost 4 bases, and 19 bases lay between the germline ends. The CDR3 is 15 residues long. The germline V gene has CDR1 LNHDA and CDR2 SQIVND (reference sequence). CDR3 nucleotide sequence: TGTGCCAGAGTAGAGGCGGCTAGCTCATACAATGAGCAGTTCTTC. Amino acids: CARVEAASSYNEQFF. The full variable domain, with the rest looked up from reference TRBV19 and TRBJ2-1, is DGGITQSPKYLFRKEGQNVTLSCEQNLNHDAMYWYRQDPGQGLRLIYYSQIVNDFQKGDIAEGYSVSREKKESFPLTVTSAQKNPTAFYLCARVEAASSYNEQFFGPGTRLTVL.

This clone has a handful of counts. V and J are TRBV7-9 and TRBJ1-1; D perhaps matches TRBD1 (6 bases). CDR1 is SEHNR, CDR2 FQNEAQ, per germline (reference sequence). The CDR3 sequence is 12 residues long. V gave up 7 bases and J gave up 4 bases, with 10 bases separating them. CDR3 nucleotide sequence: TGTGCCAGCAAATTCAGGGGCACTGAAGCTTTCTTT. Protein product: CASKFRGTEAFF.